The TCR beta chain described here comes from a study of cytomegalovirus exposure and HLA in healthy donors (dated by TCRdb to the late 2010s). Study-wide context: In an earlier analysis of 550 to 750 of the donors, approximately 300 Gb of sequence data and about 110 million unique TCR beta sequences from about 179 million T cells were reported. Of the 300 to 500 genotyped donors, 65% to 90% were placed in the genetic ancestry cluster associated with self-reported Caucasian donors. Both class I and class II loci were covered by HLA typing, at four-digit resolution. Donor age, sex, ethnicity and CMV serostatus were compiled together with the repertoire data. A later analysis re-analyzed previously published TCR beta repertoires from about 730 donors and added high-resolution HLA genotyping to study TCR occurrence patterns. Four to six DR-DQ haplotypes were handled as single units for association and clustering, since linkage in the cohort was strong. In a later genetic analysis, genome-wide SNP genotypes for about 55% of the 666 donors were used, and that subset was treated as a discovery cohort. An early release that covered about 600 HLA-typed donors contained 250 to 350 gigabases of sequencing data and around 80 million unique TCR sequences. Typing coverage varied by locus: roughly 620-640 donors for A, B, C, DRB1 and DQB1; approximately 500 for DQA1; nearly 610 for DPA1; approximately 450 for DPB1. Among under 450 genotyped donors of the cohort, an average of about 240,000 unique TCR beta nucleotide sequences were sequenced per donor, roughly 18% of them non-productive. To decide whether each TCR beta V gene segment behaved as functional or pseudogenic, an earlier analysis of approximately 590 of the donors relied on high-throughput TCR beta sequencing. The study used immunosequencing to profile the T cell repertoires of hundreds of subjects and linked those repertoires to cytomegalovirus serostatus. The study aimed to test whether cataloging public T cell receptors could reveal signatures of past pathogen exposure. A separate validation cohort of about 110 different subjects was used in addition to the approximately 640-subject first cohort. All discovery cohort repertoires had been generated on a single sequencing platform. To predict cytomegalovirus infection status, the study brought together high-throughput TCR immunosequencing, statistical association of individual TCRs with disease status, and machine learning. Rather than using new phenotypic data, the later analysis identified candidate immune exposures from TCR beta sequences and from how often those sequences occurred across donors.

In total, just over 650 healthy bone marrow donors made up the cohort. At the time of sampling, all cohort members were nominally healthy, though unrecorded immune exposures were likely present. The donor tested CMV seronegative and was one of the 352 seronegative cohort members. Each donor provided a peripheral blood sample, and peripheral blood mononuclear cells were used for TCR beta sequencing. Genomic DNA extraction from the blood cell samples was performed with the Qiagen DNeasy Blood Extraction Kit. Library generation was performed with the immunoSEQ multiplex PCR assay. For the multiplex PCR, a mixture combining 60 forward primers for TCR Vbeta segments and 13 reverse primers for TCR Jbeta segments was used. Amplification of the CDR3 region of rearranged TCR beta genes was performed with a multiplex PCR assay on genomic DNA. Amplified TCR beta libraries were sequenced as 87-base-pair reads on the Illumina HiSeq System. The published analysis was carried out like this. A later analysis tallied 75 million to 95 million unique TCR beta chains across the 666 repertoires, and around 10 million of those chains were shared by two or more donors. A nearest-neighbor algorithm error-corrected the raw reads and collapsed the reads into unique sequences, merging closely related sequences to remove PCR and sequencing errors. To assign V, D and J gene segments, CDR3 sequences were aligned to IMGT reference sequences. Each retained sequence needed at least a six-nucleotide match to both a V gene segment and a J gene segment. Rearrangements were classified as productive when the CDR3 lacked stop codons and remained in frame with V and J, and all other rearrangements were classified as non-productive. Following IMGT convention, CDR3 was defined as the stretch from the second conserved V-encoded cysteine to the conserved J-encoded phenylalanine. In an earlier analysis of just under 600 of the donors, sequences lacking an unambiguous match to a single V gene segment were excluded. An earlier analysis of roughly 590 of the donors called V segments functional above 56.7% productive rearrangements and segregating when the between-donor standard deviation exceeded 5%. To diagnose cytomegalovirus status from the catalog of TCR beta chain sequences, a statistical classification framework was built. In a later analysis, TCR nucleotide sequences were compared against IMGT/GENE-DB human TR gene sequences so that V and J genes could be assigned. The TCRdist pipeline was used in a later analysis to assign CDR3 sequences and most-parsimonious VDJ recombination scenarios. In a later analysis, each TCR beta chain was defined by its CDR3 amino acid sequence together with its V-gene family, and reads lacking a unique V-gene family were excluded. A later analysis removed roughly 590 highly shared, low-generation-probability nucleotide sequences to deal with suspected cross-contamination and a sequencing artifact. In a later analysis, a clonal expansion index was calculated for each public chain from normalized within-repertoire ranks of inferred template counts. In a later analysis, generation probabilities were computed using a VDJ recombination model fitted to out-of-frame rearrangements, and the results were checked against IGoR. Hypergeometric tests were used in a later analysis to score TCR-TCR, TCR-HLA and TCR-CMV co-occurrence, with a repertoire-size bias correction applied to the TCR pairs. In a later analysis, false discovery rates were estimated by permuting HLA or CMV assignments 20 times. A later analysis grouped co-occurring TCRs with DBSCAN, adding TCRdist sequence similarity when clustering within HLA-allele-positive subsets. Repertoires with fewer than 30,000 or more than 120,000 public chains, plus five repertoires with anomalous nucleotide sharing, were excluded from co-occurrence clustering. The table was pulled from immuneACCESS by TCRdb, which kept in-frame rearrangements only. Such tables lose some clones; where checked, under half of the loss comes from unresolved V genes, and the rest has no known cause. The V and J calls and clone size come from that table; D and trimming were worked out from the DNA. In this sample the table shows 150,000 to 200,000 clones, more than 70% of which occur a single time. Over 4% of the sample belongs to the ten largest clones.

V is reduced by 8 bases and J by 6 bases, leaving a spacing of 14 bases between them. There are 13 amino acids in the CDR3, from cysteine to phenylalanine inclusive. The entry retains the CDR3 DNA only, 39 bases that are in frame from base 1. The germline V gene yields KGHSH for CDR1 and LQKENI for CDR2. Findings and caveats that apply to the study as a whole: The earlier analysis of approximately 560 of the donors excluded around 17 rarely observed V segments, including chromosome 9 orphons, because counts were too low. In a later analysis, HLA-associated TCR beta chains were found to be more clonally expanded and to have lower generation probabilities than equally common non-associated chains. While some public TCRs were present in many individuals, most TCR sequences turned up only very rarely across donors. HLA typing was unavailable for some donors at each locus, so association tests used only the typed subset. According to a later genetic analysis, donors in an Asian-associated ancestry cluster had fewer N-insertions in productive TCRs than the approximately 690-donor mean. Three of the identified cytomegalovirus-associated TCR beta chains were confirmed in vitro to be specific for cytomegalovirus antigens. V-gene and J-gene trimming of TCR beta chains was associated with a missense DCLRE1C variant in a later genetic analysis, and the association was replicated in an independent cohort. In a later analysis, most CMV-associated TCR beta chains were found to appear HLA-restricted, with HLA associations seemingly driven largely by CMV exposure. Correlated functional status among segregating V segments might be attributable to linkage disequilibrium, but an unknown experimental factor could not be ruled out. Roughly uniform sequencing depth across donors was assumed in presence/absence analyses, although this assumption may not hold. The sequencing pipeline was judged likely to have produced a cluster of highly shared sequence variants as a technical artifact. A further reported finding was that TCR beta sequences accurately predicted the HLA-A and HLA-B alleles for most subjects in the first cohort. It was suggested by the authors that the approach could potentially be generalized to other disease states and immunological phenotypes. In an earlier analysis of about 550 of the donors, most TCR beta V segments were observed in productive rearrangements about 90% or about 30% of the time, broadly matching IMGT annotations. CMV serostatus was the only immune exposure information available for the cohort. Some IMGT-functional V segments, including TRBV6-2 and TRBV6-3, could not be told apart with the 87-base-pair reads, so those segments were excluded. Assigning TCR associations to individual alleles was difficult when HLA alleles, especially DR and DQ, strongly co-occurred. Specific HLA alleles were associated with 15,000 to 20,000 TCR beta sequences at a false discovery rate of 0.05 in a later analysis. Cytomegalovirus status was reported to be diagnosed by the classifier with high specificity and sensitivity in both the original and validation cohorts. In the study, around 160 TCR beta chains were listed as associated with cytomegalovirus. According to a later analysis, parvovirus B19, influenza, CMV and Epstein-Barr virus appeared linked to several top co-occurrence clusters. In this cohort, only TCR beta chains were sequenced, and detectable features were limited by the absence of alpha or paired-chain data. In a later analysis, the rate of TCR association differed among HLA loci, with DRB1 alleles having the most associated TCRs and HLA-C alleles having the fewest.

Of note for this clone: Its antigen is currently not known. No base-level quality is on record; no much larger clone is a single base apart.

The specimen sequenced was PBMCs. The chain couples TRBV18 to TRBJ1-5; TRBD1 is a weak D gene call, 5 bases matching. This receptor was obtained from a male donor in good health and CMV-seronegative. The CDR3 protein: CASNDGGSQPQHF. At the DNA level, the sequence is TGTGCCAGCAATGACGGGGGGAGTCAGCCCCAGCATTTT.